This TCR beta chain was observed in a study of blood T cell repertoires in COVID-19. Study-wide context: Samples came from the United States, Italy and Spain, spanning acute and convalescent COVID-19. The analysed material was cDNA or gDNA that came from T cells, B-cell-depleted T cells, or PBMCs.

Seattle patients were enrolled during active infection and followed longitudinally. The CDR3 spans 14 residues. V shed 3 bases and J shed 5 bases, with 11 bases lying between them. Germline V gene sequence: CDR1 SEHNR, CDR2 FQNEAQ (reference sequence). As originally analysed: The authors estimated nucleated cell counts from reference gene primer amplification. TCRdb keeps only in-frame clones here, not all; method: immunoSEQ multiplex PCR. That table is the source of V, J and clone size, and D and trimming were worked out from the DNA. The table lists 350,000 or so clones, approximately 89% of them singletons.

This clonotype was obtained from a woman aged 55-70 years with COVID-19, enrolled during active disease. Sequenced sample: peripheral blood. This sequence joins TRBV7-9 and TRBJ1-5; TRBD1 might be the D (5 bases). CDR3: CASSFAQQDQPQHF. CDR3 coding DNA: TGTGCCAGCAGCTTCGCCCAACAGGATCAGCCCCAGCATTTT. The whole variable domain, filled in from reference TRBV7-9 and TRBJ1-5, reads DTGVSQNPRHKITKRGQNVTFRCDPISEHNRLYWYRQTLGQGPEFLTYFQNEAQLEKSRLLSDRFSAERPKGSFSTLEIQRTEQGDSAMYLCASSFAQQDQPQHFGDGTRLSIL.